This T cell receptor beta chain was sequenced for a study of technical replicates of blood from several donors. The method was immunoSEQ multiplex PCR; TCRdb's version includes in-frame clones alone and lacks a portion of them. The sample carries 100,000 or so clones, 95% to 97% recorded once. This CDR3 contains 12 residues. V was clipped by 8 bases and J by 3 bases, with 11 bases between them. Germline CDR1 MNHEY, CDR2 SVGAGI. The sample was T cells isolated from PBMCs. This receptor was identified in a human donor in good health. The chain joins TRBV6-5 to TRBJ2-7; TRBD2 might be the D (5 bases). CDR3 nucleotides: TGTGCCAGCGGACTGCGAGGCTACGAGCAGTACTTC. It is translated as CASGLRGYEQYF.